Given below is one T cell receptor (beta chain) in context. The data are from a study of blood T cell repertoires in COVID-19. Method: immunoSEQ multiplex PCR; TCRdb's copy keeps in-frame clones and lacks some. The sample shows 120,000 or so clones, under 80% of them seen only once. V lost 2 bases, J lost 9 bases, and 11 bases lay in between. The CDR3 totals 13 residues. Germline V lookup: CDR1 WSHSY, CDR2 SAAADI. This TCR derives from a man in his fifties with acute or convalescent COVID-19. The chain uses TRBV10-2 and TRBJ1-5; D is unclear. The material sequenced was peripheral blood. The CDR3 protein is CASSETSRAPQHF. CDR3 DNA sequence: TGCGCCAGCAGTGAGACATCGAGGGCGCCCCAGCATTTT.